Each of the 25 T cell receptor beta chains below was sequenced from the same sample in a study of blood T cells in healthy people across ages. Next came a second PCR, run for about 7 to 12 cycles, which used a sample-barcoded 5' primer along with a J-beta primer mix. TCRdb reanalysed the 5' RACE reads using MiXCR and keeps one entry per CDR3 protein. The sample shows about 690,000 distinct CDR3 sequences, 40% to 45% of them seen only once. Source material: blood. These receptors all stem from a man older than 75 in good health.

CDR3 loop: CASDPSGKGGETQYF. CDR3 DNA sequence: TGTGCCAGCGACCCTAGCGGGAAAGGAGGAGAGACCCAGTACTTC. This chain connects TRBV7-9 to TRBJ2-5; 9 bases are shared with TRBD2. The V and J ends lost 8 bases and 4 bases, in that order; junction bases with no gene match: 11. Germline V gene lookup returns CDR1 SEHNR and CDR2 FQNEAQ (reference sequence). The CDR3 spans 15 residues.

V and J are TRBV20-1 and TRBJ2-5, with TRBD2 identical over 7 bases. The ends lost 5 bases at V and 1 base at J; junction bases unmatched: 7. Per the germline V gene, CDR1 is DFQATT and CDR2 is SNEGSKA (reference sequence). The CDR3 length is 14 residues. The DNA of the CDR3 is TGCAGTGCTTCCCCAGCGGGACCCCAAGAGACCCAGTACTTC. This encodes CSASPAGPQETQYF.

The J gene is TRBJ2-5, the V gene TRBV20-1; D remains unclear. The J call may be in error: the DNA end matches TRBJ2-7 better. The CDR3 totals 13 residues. CDR1 and CDR2 from the germline V gene are DFQATT and SNEGSKA (reference sequence). The CDR3 coding sequence is TGCAGTGCTAGCCTTGGAGTGGCCTACGAGCAGTACTTC. This sequence encodes CSASLGVAYEQYF.

The J gene is TRBJ2-5, the V gene TRBV5-7; D gene uncertain. TRBV5-7 is identified as an open reading frame with a role that is uncertain. The V end lost 1 base, the J end lost 6 bases, and 7 bases lay between the germline ends. The length of the CDR3 is 12 residues. The CDR3 bases are TGTGCCAGCAGCTTGAGTCCCCAGACCCAGTACTTC. Translation gives CASSLSPQTQYF.

This clonotype was recorded at least ten times. This chain links TRBV3-1 with TRBJ1-2, with D unclear. Trimming stripped 5 bases from V and 4 bases from J, with 11 bases between. CDR3 length equals 13 residues. Germline V gene sequence: CDR1 LGHDT, CDR2 YNNKEL (reference sequence). CDR3: CASSDVGSYGYTF. CDR3 nucleotide sequence: TGTGCCAGCAGCGACGTAGGCAGCTATGGCTACACCTTC.

The chain has TRBV7-2 and TRBJ2-2, with TRBD2 matching over 8 bases. The germline V gene encodes CDR1 SGHTA and CDR2 FQGNSA. This CDR3 is built from 15 residues. With 5 bases clipped from V and 10 bases from J, the junction kept 12 bases outside the gene matches. The CDR3 loop is CASSTGREVPEELFF. The CDR3, as DNA: TGTGCCAGCAGCACGGGGCGGGAGGTGCCCGAGGAGCTGTTTTTT.

This clonotype showed up just a few times. This chain joins TRBV15 and TRBJ1-6, with D possibly matching TRBD1 (6 bases). Germline CDR1 is LNHNV and CDR2 is YYDKDF (reference sequence). The CDR3 covers 16 residues. Trimming took 2 bases from V and 2 from J, leaving 10 bases between them. CDR3 region: CATSRPRGTYNSPLHF. In DNA, the CDR3 is TGTGCCACCAGCAGACCTAGGGGGACCTATAATTCACCCCTCCACTTT.

Note on this clonotype: This may arise from a read error, as a much more abundant clone is one base away. The genes are TRBV27 and TRBJ2-3; 7 bases are shared with TRBD2. The V and J ends lost 5 bases and 4 bases, in that order; junction bases with no gene match: 6. Per the germline V gene, CDR1 is MNHEY and CDR2 is SMNVEV (reference sequence). CDR3 length: 14 amino acids. The CDR3 nucleotides are TGTGCCAGCAGTGTAGCGGGTAACGCAGATACGCAGTATTTT. This codes for CASSVAGNADTQYF.

The chain joins TRBV27 to TRBJ1-5; D unclear. The CDR3 is 15 amino acids. CDR1 is MNHEY, CDR2 SMNVEV, per germline (reference sequence). Trimming removed 11 bases from V and 1 base from J, with 18 bases in between. CDR3 in amino acids: CASKGRGHSNQPQHF. CDR3 nucleotides: TGTGCCTCTAAAGGACGAGGGCACAGCAATCAGCCCCAGCATTTT.

This clonotype was detected only a few times. The V call is TRBV6-6, the J call TRBJ2-7, with D perhaps assigned TRBD1 or TRBD2 (5 bases each). V lost 5 bases, J lost 4 bases, and 21 bases lay in between. The CDR3 totals 16 residues. The germline V gene has CDR1 MNHNY and CDR2 SVGAGI (reference sequence). The CDR3 sequence: CASSPLSGTPAYEQYF. The CDR3, as DNA: TGTGCCAGCAGTCCGTTATCTGGGACCCCGGCTTACGAGCAGTACTTC.

This clonotype was found a few times. This chain connects TRBV29-1 to TRBJ2-1; D may be TRBD1 (7 bases). The germline gives CDR1 SQVTM, CDR2 ANQGSEA. With 4 bases removed from V and 3 bases from J, the gap between germline ends came to 10 bases. The CDR3 runs 13 residues. Here the CDR3 reads CSVGQGGYNEQFF. The CDR3 coding sequence is TGCAGCGTTGGACAGGGAGGCTACAATGAGCAGTTCTTC.

The gene calls are TRBV14 and TRBJ2-4; possible D gene TRBD2, 5 bases. This CDR3 has 16 amino acids. Germline lookup yields CDR1 SGHDN and CDR2 FVKESK. V was pared by 8 bases and J by 0 bases, with 17 bases between. CDR3 nucleotides: TGTGCCAGCTCGCCTTTAGAGGGCCTAGCCAAAAACATTCAGTACTTC. It specifies CASSPLEGLAKNIQYF.

The rearrangement links TRBV11-3 to TRBJ2-3; 9 bases agree with TRBD2. The CDR3 runs 16 residues. J was trimmed by 4 bases and V by 1 base; bases with no gene match: 6. Germline V gene lookup returns CDR1 SGHNT and CDR2 YENEEA. The CDR3 coding sequence is TGTGCCAGCAGCTTAGGGAGCGGGAGGACCTCAGATACGCAGTATTTT. Translation gives CASSLGSGRTSDTQYF.

This chain joins TRBV6-2 or TRBV6-3 and TRBJ2-7; 7 bases map to TRBD1. The CDR3 is 15 amino acids. Germline trimming cut 7 bases from V and 2 bases from J; bases unmatched to any gene: 11. Looked up from germline, CDR1 is MNHEY and CDR2 is SVGEGT. CDR3 residues: CASTTTGTETYEQYF. The CDR3 nucleotides are TGTGCCAGCACTACCACCGGGACAGAGACCTACGAGCAGTACTTC.

This clonotype was counted a few times. CDR3 sequence: CSAPGLANQETQYF. The DNA for the CDR3 is TGCAGTGCTCCCGGACTAGCCAACCAAGAGACCCAGTACTTC. The chain uses TRBV20-1 and TRBJ2-5, with 8 nucleotides matching TRBD2. With V trimmed by 5 bases and J by 0 bases, 5 bases remained unmatched. Per the germline V gene, CDR1 is DFQATT and CDR2 is SNEGSKA (reference sequence). The CDR3 is 14 amino acids.

About this clonotype itself: A much larger clone lies one base from this, so it may be a read error. In DNA form, the CDR3 reads TGCAGCGTACTAGGACAGGGCGCAAGTCGGTACTTC. Residues: CSVLGQGASRYF. This chain connects TRBV29-1 to TRBJ2-4; 8 nucleotides align to TRBD1. The CDR3 length is 12 residues. With V trimmed by 6 bases and J by 15 bases, 13 bases remained unmatched. Germline V lookup: CDR1 SQVTM, CDR2 ANQGSEA.

The chain couples TRBV29-1 to TRBJ2-4; D unclear. The DNA end is more similar to TRBJ2-7, so the J call may be wrong. Per the germline V gene, CDR1 is SQVTM and CDR2 is ANQGSEA. The CDR3 spans 11 residues. CDR3 region: CSVGEAHEQYF. CDR3 DNA: TGCAGCGTTGGAGAAGCCCACGAGCAGTACTTC.

Written as DNA, the CDR3 is TGTGCCAGCAGTGCAGGGGGTAGCTCCTACGAGCAGTACTTC. Protein: CASSAGGSSYEQYF. This chain uses TRBV2 with TRBJ2-7; TRBD1 matches 7 bases. The V gene end was trimmed by 4 bases and the J gene end by 0 bases; junction bases not matched to a gene: 3. Germline loops: CDR1 SNHLY, CDR2 FYNNEI. The CDR3 runs to 14 residues.

In this sample, this clonotype turned up a few times. The V and J genes are TRBV7-9 and TRBJ2-5; 11 bases align to TRBD1. The end of the DNA aligns better with TRBJ2-7, so the J call may be wrong. There are 13 residues in the CDR3. CDR1 is SEHNR and CDR2 is FQNEAQ in the germline V gene (reference sequence). This CDR3 is CASTLGTGGEQYF. The DNA of the CDR3 is TGTGCCAGCACCCTGGGGACAGGGGGCGAGCAGTACTTC.

Worth noting for this clonotype: This may be a read error: a much more frequent sequence differs by one nucleotide. The rearrangement links TRBV6-5 to TRBJ2-7, with TRBD1 matching over 8 bases. Losses at the gene ends were 2 bases for V and 2 bases for J; bases not matched to a gene: 5. The CDR3 is 15 amino acids. Germline V gene data show CDR1 as MNHEY and CDR2 as SVGAGI. The DNA for the CDR3 is TGTGCCAGCAGTTACGCAGGGACAGGTACCTACGAGCAGTACTTC. This codes for CASSYAGTGTYEQYF.

The table lists this clonotype with a few counts. The chain joins TRBV21-1 to TRBJ2-5; the tabulated D call, TRBD1, remains unverified against the DNA. TRBV21-1 is annotated as a pseudogene. CDR3 length: 15 amino acids. CDR3 DNA sequence: TGTGCCAGCAGCAAAAAGGGTCGGACCCCCTGGGAGCAGTACTTC. Translating gives CASSKKGRTPWEQYF.

The V call is TRBV12-3 or TRBV12-4, the J call TRBJ2-1; 12 bases are shared with TRBD1. Losses at the gene ends were 4 bases for V and 9 bases for J; bases not matched to a gene: 7. The CDR3 spans 15 residues. The CDR3 loop reads CASSWPGQGAFEQFF. The CDR3 nucleotides are TGTGCCAGCAGTTGGCCGGGACAGGGGGCTTTTGAGCAGTTCTTC.

Comments on this clonotype: A read error may explain this, as a much larger clone is one base away. The chain recombines TRBV2 with TRBJ2-1; TRBD1 or TRBD2 may be the D gene (5 bases each). Germline loops: CDR1 SNHLY, CDR2 FYNNEI. V lost 6 bases, J lost 10 bases, and 22 bases lay in between. This CDR3 has 15 residues. CDR3 in DNA: TGTGCCAGCAGAGACGGGAATTGGGGCACCTACGAGCAGTTCTTC. Translating gives CASRDGNWGTYEQFF.

This clonotype has a handful of counts. The V and J genes are TRBV5-6 and TRBJ1-2; D possibly corresponds to TRBD1 (5 bases). This CDR3 has 18 amino acids. V lost 1 base and J lost 4, with 23 bases in between. The germline V gene has CDR1 SGHDT and CDR2 YYEEEE. CDR3: CASSLMGGWSAGGYGYTF. The CDR3 DNA reads as TGTGCCAGCAGCTTGATGGGGGGTTGGAGCGCTGGCGGCTATGGCTACACCTTC. Full variable domain (missing parts from reference TRBV5-6 and TRBJ1-2): DAGVTQSPTHLIKTRGQQVTLRCSPKSGHDTVSWYQQALGQGPQFIFQYYEEEERQRGNFPDRFSGHQFPNYSSELNVNALLLGDSALYLCASSLMGGWSAGGYGYTFGSGTRLTVV.

This sequence joins TRBV5-4 and TRBJ1-2, with D tentatively TRBD1 (5 bases). V gave up 5 bases and J gave up 6 bases, with 20 bases separating them. CDR1 is SGHNT, CDR2 YYREEE, per germline (reference sequence). CDR3 length: 15 amino acids. Here the CDR3 reads CASRDSPGRGNGYTF. Here the CDR3 DNA reads TGTGCCAGCAGAGATAGCCCCGGACGGGGCAATGGCTACACCTTC.